This note documents a single TCR beta chain sequence. Its antigen is unknown. The authors divided CD4+ cells into CD45RA+ naive and CD45RA-negative memory subsets. The data were taken from a study of shared clonotypes between healthy human individuals. Findings and caveats of the study: Some naive CD4 clonotypes, 4.5% to 5.5%, turned up in common across a few donors. The study found lower generation probabilities in non-shared clonotypes than in those shared by all four donors.

Researchers divided each subset's genomic DNA evenly across several immunoSEQ plates. The repertoire was sequenced with immunoSEQ multiplex PCR; TCRdb's copy has only in-frame clones and lacks some. This sample has about 980,000 clones, with 60% to 85% found just once. The V and J ends lost 4 bases and 2 bases, in that order; junction bases with no gene match: 9. The CDR3 extends over 15 amino acids. Germline V gene sequence: CDR1 SGHTS, CDR2 YDEGEE. The sample taken for sequencing was memory CD4+ T cells sorted from blood. Subset specified: CD45RA-negative fraction. This chain links TRBV5-8 with TRBJ2-7; 7 nucleotides agree with TRBD1. This sequence originates from a man between 18 and 29 years old in good health. The CDR3 DNA reads TGTGCCAGCAGCCTGGGGTGGGACAGAACCTACGAGCAGTACTTC. Protein: CASSLGWDRTYEQYF.